The rows below give T cell receptor beta chains drawn from one sample of a study of human T cells and chemical hapten exposure. TCRdb reprocessed the RACE reads via MiXCR and lists one record per CDR3 protein. This sample has over 300,000 distinct CDR3 sequences, with approximately 5.1% found just once. The sample here was whole blood, taken in connection with sensitization to the hapten diphenylcyclopropenone (DPC). The receptor set was obtained from a woman aged 45-59 years with alopecia areata. Some clones in this sample may be carry-over from other donors' samples. CDR3s include the opening cysteine and the closing phenylalanine or tryptophan.

>TRBV6-2/TRBV6-3|TRBJ2-4
CASSYSQRLLEQNIQYF
>TRBV18|TRBJ1-3
CASSPAAGNSGNTIYF
>TRBV5-4|TRBJ1-6
CASSPAYNSPLHF
>TRBV2|TRBJ2-2
CASSVRLAEANTGELFF
>TRBV20-1|TRBJ2-3
CSARDPTSGRFGKADTQYF
>TRBV15|TRBJ2-5
CATTRRGREETQYF
>TRBV6-6|TRBJ1-4
CASTNQFVLFF
>TRBV29-1|TRBJ2-5
CSVSGTKETQYF
>TRBV24-1|TRBJ2-2
CATSEGSTDTGELFF
>TRBV15|TRBJ1-1
CATSRDLGALQAFF
>TRBV7-9|TRBJ2-6
CASSPFSAGANVLTF
>TRBV7-9|TRBJ1-1
CASSLVGGSYVVAFF
>TRBV6-5|TRBJ1-1
CASSSQNTEAFF
>TRBV3-1|TRBJ1-6
CASSHRDSHSPLHF
>TRBV12-3/TRBV12-4|TRBJ1-1
CASSGTGATEAFF
>TRBV7-2|TRBJ2-3
CASSELQGAQGQYF
>TRBV7-6|TRBJ1-5
CASSPSWGSNQPQHF
>TRBV5-5|TRBJ2-7
CASSLGAPVRFDEQYF
>TRBV2|TRBJ1-2
CASSPLWDTGGYTF
>TRBV7-2|TRBJ1-2
CASSARDREGGYTF
>TRBV24-1|TRBJ2-3
CATSEWDARGTDTQYF
>TRBV5-1|TRBJ2-1
CASSLGLAGALDEQFF
>TRBV28|TRBJ2-1
CASSLLGRSNEQFF
>TRBV28|TRBJ2-3
CATRDRDPDTQYF
>TRBV20-1|TRBJ1-2
CSASESGFYGYTF
>TRBV6-1|TRBJ1-1
CASTQTTADYTEAFF
>TRBV28|TRBJ2-1
CASRPLRASGNRDEQFF
>TRBV28|TRBJ2-7
CASTPQGSHYEQYF
>TRBV20-1|TRBJ1-2
CSARDSTGNYGYTF
>TRBV3-1|TRBJ1-1
CASSHHGQNTEAFF
>TRBV2|TRBJ2-2
CASSGLAGIRAVTGELFF
>TRBV6-5|TRBJ1-1
CASSAPTGVNTEAFF
>TRBV20-1|TRBJ2-4
CSARDVPGDGNIQYF
>TRBV24-1|TRBJ2-3
CAISPGTSGGTQYF
>TRBV3-1|TRBJ2-5
CASSQGPAQETQYF
>TRBV28|TRBJ1-6
CASSFTDRENSPLHF
>TRBV14|TRBJ1-6
CASSQPSSPLHF
>TRBV2|TRBJ1-5
CASMTVNQPQHF
>TRBV2|TRBJ1-1
CASSGGQRTEAFF
>TRBV18|TRBJ1-1
CASSPLMNTEAFF
>TRBV5-1|TRBJ1-2
CASSLRTNYGYTF
>TRBV27|TRBJ1-6
CASRLAGQGNSPLHF
>TRBV4-2|TRBJ2-1
CASSQVGERGASYNEQFF
>TRBV5-6|TRBJ2-7
CASRRTGGDYEQYF
>TRBV10-3|TRBJ1-3
CAISEGLQGGVRNTIYF
>TRBV5-1|TRBJ2-7
CASSLAGVYEQYF
>TRBV7-9|TRBJ1-2
CASSRSDEGNGYTF
>TRBV7-9|TRBJ1-4
CASSQGQGVYEKLFF
>TRBV7-2|TRBJ1-6
CASSFLVGRENSPLHF
>TRBV3-1|TRBJ1-1
CASSSSVNTEAFF
>TRBV27|TRBJ2-1
CASNRQTGVPDEQFF
>TRBV20-1|TRBJ1-1
CSARVRGLGNTEAFF
>TRBV7-2|TRBJ1-1
CASSLEYRSNTEAFF
>TRBV3-1|TRBJ1-5
CASSQGQVTQPQHF
>TRBV11-2|TRBJ2-3
CASSRTSGPDTQYF
>TRBV20-1|TRBJ1-2
CSARGGFYGYTF
>TRBV3-1|TRBJ2-5
CASSQAGTGLETQYF